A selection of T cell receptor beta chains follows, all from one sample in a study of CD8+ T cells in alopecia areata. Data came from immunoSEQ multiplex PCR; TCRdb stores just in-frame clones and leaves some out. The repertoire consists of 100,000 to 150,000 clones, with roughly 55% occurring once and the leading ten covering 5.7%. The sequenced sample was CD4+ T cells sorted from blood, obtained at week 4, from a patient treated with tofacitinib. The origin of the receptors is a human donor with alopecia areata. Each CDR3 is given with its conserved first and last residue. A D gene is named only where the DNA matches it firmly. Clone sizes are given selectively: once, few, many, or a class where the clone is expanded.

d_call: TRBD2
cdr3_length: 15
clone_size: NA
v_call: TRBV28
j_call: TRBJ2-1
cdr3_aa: CASRRLAVLYNEQFF
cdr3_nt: TGTGCCAGCAGGAGACTAGCGGTGCTATACAATGAGCAGTTCTTC

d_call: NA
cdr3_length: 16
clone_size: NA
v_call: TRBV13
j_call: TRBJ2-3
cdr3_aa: CASSWNRETSTDTQYF
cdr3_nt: TGTGCCAGCAGCTGGAACAGGGAAACTAGCACAGATACGCAGTATTTT

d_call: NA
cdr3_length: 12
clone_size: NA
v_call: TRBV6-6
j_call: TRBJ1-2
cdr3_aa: CASTIPGGGYTF
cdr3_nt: TGTGCCAGCACTATACCGGGGGGAGGCTACACCTTC

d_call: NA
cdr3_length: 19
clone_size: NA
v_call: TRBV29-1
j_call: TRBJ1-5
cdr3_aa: CSVEDRRRGAHIGNQPQHF
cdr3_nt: TGCAGCGTTGAAGATCGGCGACGGGGGGCGCATATCGGCAATCAGCCCCAGCATTTT

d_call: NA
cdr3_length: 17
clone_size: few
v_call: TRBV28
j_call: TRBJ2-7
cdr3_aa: CASSLPRRQVDAYEQYF
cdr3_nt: TGTGCCAGCAGTCTCCCTCGAAGGCAGGTGGATGCCTACGAGCAGTACTTC

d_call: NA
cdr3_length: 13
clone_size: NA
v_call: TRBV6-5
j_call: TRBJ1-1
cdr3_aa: CASGRARGTEAFF
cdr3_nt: TGTGCCAGTGGCAGAGCGCGGGGCACTGAAGCTTTCTTT

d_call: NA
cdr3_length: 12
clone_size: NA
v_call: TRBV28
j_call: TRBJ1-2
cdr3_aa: CASSLKGFGYTF
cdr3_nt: TGTGCCAGCAGTTTAAAGGGATTCGGCTACACCTTC

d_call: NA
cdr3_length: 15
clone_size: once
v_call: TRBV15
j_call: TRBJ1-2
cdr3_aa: CATSRGVDAPYGYTF
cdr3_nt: TGTGCCACCAGCAGAGGAGTCGATGCTCCTTATGGCTACACCTTC

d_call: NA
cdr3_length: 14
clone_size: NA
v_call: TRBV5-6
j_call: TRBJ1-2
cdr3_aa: CASSFGLANYGYTF
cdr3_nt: TGTGCCAGCAGCTTTGGGCTGGCTAACTATGGCTACACCTTC

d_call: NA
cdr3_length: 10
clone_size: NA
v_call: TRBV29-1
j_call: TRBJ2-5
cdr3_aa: CSVRQETQYF
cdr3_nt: TGCAGCGTGAGACAAGAGACCCAGTACTTC

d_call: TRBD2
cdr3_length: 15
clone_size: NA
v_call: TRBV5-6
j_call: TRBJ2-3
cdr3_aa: CASSFRLAGGDTQYF
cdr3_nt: TGTGCCAGCAGCTTCCGACTAGCGGGAGGAGATACGCAGTATTTT

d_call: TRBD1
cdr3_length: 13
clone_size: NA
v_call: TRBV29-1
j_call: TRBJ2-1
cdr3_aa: CSVGTGGETEKFF
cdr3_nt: TGCAGCGTTGGGACAGGGGGCGAAACGGAAAAGTTCTTC

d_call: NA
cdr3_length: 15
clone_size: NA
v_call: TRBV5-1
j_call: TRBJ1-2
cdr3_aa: CASSPDGGRIYGYTF
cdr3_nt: TGCGCCAGCAGCCCGGACGGAGGGCGGATCTATGGCTACACCTTC

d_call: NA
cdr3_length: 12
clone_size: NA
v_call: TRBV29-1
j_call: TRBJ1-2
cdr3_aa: CSVVGGAEGYTF
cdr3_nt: TGCAGCGTTGTAGGAGGGGCGGAGGGCTACACCTTC